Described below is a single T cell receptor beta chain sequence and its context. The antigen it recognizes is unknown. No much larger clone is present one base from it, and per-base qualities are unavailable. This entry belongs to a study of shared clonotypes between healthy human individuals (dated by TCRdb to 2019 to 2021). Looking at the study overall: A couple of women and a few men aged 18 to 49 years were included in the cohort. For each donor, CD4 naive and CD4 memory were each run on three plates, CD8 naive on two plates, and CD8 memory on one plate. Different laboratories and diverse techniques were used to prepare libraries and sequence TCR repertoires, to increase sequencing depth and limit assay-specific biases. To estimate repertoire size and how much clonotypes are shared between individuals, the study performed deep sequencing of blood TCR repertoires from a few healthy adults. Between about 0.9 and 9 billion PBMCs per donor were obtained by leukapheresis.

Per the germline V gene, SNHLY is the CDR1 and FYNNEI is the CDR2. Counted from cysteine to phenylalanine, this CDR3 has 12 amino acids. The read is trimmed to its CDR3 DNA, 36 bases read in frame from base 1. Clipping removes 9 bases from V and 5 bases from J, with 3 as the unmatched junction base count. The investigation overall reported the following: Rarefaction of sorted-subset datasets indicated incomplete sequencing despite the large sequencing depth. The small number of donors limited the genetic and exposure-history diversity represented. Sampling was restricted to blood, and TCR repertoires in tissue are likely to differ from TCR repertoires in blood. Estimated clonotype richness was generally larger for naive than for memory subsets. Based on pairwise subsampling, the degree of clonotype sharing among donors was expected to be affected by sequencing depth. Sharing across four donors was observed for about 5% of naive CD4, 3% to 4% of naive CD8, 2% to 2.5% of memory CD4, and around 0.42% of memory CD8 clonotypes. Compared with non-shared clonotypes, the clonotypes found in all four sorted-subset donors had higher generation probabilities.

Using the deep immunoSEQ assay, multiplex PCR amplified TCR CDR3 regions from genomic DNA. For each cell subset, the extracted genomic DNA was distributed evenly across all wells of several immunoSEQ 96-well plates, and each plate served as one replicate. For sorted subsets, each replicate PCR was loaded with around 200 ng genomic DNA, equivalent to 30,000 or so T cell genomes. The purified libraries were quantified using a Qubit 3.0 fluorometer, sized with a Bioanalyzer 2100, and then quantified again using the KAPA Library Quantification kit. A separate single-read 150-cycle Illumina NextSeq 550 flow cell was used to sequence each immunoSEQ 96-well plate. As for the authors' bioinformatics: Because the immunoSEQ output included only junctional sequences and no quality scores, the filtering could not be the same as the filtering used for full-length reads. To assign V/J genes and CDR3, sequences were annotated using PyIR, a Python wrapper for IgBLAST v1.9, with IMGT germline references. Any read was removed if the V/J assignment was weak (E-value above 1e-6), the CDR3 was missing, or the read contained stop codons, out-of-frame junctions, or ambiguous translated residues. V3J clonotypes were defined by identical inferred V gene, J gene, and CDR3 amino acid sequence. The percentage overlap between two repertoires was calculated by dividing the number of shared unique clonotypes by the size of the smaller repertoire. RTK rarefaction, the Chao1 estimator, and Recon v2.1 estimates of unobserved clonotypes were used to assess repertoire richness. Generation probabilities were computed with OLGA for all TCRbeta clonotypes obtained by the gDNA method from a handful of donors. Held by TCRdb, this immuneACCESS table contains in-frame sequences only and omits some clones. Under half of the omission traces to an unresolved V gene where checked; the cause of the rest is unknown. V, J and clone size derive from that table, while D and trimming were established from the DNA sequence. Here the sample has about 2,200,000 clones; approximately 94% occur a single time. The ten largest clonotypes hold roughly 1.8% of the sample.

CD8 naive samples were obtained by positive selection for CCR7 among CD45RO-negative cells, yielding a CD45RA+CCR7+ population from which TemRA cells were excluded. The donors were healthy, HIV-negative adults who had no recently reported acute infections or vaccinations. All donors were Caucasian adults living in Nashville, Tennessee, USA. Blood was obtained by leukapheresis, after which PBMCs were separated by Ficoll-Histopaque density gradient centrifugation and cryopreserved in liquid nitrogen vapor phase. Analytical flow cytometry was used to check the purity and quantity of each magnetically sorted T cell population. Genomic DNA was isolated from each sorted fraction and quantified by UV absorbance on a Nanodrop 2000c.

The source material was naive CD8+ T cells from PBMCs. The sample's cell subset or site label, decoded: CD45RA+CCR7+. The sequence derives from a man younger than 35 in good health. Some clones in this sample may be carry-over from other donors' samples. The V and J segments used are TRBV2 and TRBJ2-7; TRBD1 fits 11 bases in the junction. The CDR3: CARRDRGNEQYF. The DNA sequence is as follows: TGTGCCAGACGGGACAGGGGGAACGAGCAGTACTTC.